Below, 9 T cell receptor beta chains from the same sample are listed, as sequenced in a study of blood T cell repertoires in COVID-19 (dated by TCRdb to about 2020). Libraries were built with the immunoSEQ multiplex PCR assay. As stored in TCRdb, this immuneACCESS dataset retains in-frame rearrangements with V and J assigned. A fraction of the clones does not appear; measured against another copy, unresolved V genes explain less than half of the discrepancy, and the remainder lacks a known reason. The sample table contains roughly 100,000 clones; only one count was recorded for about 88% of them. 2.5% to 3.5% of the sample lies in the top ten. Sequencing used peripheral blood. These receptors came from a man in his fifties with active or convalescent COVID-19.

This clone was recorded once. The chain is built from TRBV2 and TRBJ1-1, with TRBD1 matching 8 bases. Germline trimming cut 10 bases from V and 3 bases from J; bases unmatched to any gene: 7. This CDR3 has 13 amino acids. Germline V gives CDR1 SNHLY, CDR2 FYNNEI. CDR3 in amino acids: CATRQGIDTEAFF. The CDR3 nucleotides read TGTGCCACCAGACAGGGGATCGACACTGAAGCTTTCTTT.

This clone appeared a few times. For the CDR3, the DNA is TGTGCCAGCAGTGAAAGGAGGACAGGGATCAATCAGCCCCAGCATTTT. Translated, it gives CASSERRTGINQPQHF. This chain connects TRBV6-1 to TRBJ1-5, with 8 positions matching TRBD1. CDR1 and CDR2 from the germline V gene are MNHNS and SASEGT. The CDR3 extends over 16 amino acids. With 2 bases clipped from V and 3 bases from J, the junction kept 6 bases outside the gene matches.

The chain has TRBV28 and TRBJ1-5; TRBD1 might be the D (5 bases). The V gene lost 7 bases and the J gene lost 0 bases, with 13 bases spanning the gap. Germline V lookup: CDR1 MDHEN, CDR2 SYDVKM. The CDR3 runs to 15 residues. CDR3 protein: CASNPQGFSNQPQHF. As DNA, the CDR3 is TGTGCCAGCAATCCCCAGGGATTTAGCAATCAGCCCCAGCATTTT.

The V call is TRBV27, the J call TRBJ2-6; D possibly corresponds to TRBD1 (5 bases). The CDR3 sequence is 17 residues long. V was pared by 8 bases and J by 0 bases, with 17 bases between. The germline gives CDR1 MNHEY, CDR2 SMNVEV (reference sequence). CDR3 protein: CASGFQGWYSGANVLTF. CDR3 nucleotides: TGTGCCAGCGGCTTCCAGGGTTGGTACTCTGGGGCCAACGTCCTGACTTTC.

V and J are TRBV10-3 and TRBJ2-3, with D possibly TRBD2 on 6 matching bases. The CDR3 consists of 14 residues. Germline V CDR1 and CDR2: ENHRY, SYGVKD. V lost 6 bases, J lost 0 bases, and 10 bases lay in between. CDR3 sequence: CAISGSGSTDTQYF. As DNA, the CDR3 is TGTGCCATCAGCGGTAGCGGTAGCACAGATACGCAGTATTTT.

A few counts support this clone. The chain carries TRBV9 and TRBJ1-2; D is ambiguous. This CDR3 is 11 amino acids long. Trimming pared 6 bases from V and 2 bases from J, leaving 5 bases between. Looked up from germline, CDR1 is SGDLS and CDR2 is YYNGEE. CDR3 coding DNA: TGTGCCAGCAACCAGAACTATGGCTACACCTTC. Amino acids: CASNQNYGYTF.

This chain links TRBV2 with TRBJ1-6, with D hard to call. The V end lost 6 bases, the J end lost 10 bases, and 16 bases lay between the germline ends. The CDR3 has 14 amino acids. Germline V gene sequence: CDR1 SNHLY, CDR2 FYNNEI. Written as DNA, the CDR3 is TGTGCCAGCAGCCAAAGGAAGAGGCAGTCACCCCTCCACTTT. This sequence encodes CASSQRKRQSPLHF.

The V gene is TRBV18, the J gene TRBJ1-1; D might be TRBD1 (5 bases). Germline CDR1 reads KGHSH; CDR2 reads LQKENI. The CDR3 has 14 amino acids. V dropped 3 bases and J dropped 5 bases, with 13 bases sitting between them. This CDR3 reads CASSPSAEGTEAFF. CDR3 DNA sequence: TGTGCCAGCTCACCCTCGGCGGAGGGGACTGAAGCTTTCTTT.

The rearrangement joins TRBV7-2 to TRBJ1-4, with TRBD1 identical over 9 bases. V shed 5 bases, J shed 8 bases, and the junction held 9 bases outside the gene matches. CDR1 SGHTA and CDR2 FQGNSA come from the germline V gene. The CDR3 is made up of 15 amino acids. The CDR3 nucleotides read TGTGCCAGCAGCGGATTGGGACAGGGTAGGGAAAAACTGTTTTTT. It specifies CASSGLGQGREKLFF.